The 7 T cell receptor beta chains in this list originate from one sample, sequenced in a study of T cells in Graves' hyperthyroidism and ophthalmopathy. Regions amplified from RNA transcripts were the TCR beta CDR3 regions. Carried out on the TCR CDR3, a first-round RT-PCR used the HTBI primer set. From the multiplex PCR reads, TCRdb called clonotypes with MiXCR, one entry per CDR3 protein. This sample has around 520,000 distinct CDR3 sequences, with approximately 14% found just once. The sequenced sample consisted of blood. The source is a woman younger than 30 with Graves' hyperthyroidism.

In its sample, this clonotype was seen many times. The rearrangement uses TRBV11-2 and TRBJ2-3; D gene uncertain. The CDR3 length is 11 residues. Germline CDR1 reads SGHAT; CDR2 reads FQNNGV. V lost 1 base, J lost 7 bases, and 3 bases lay in between. The CDR3 here is CASSLAHTQYF. In nucleotides, the CDR3 is TGTGCCAGCAGCTTAGCCCATACGCAGTATTTT.

The chain carries TRBV28 and TRBJ1-2; a weak D match, TRBD1 (5 bases). Germline lookup yields CDR1 MDHEN and CDR2 SYDVKM. The CDR3 contains 13 residues. Trimming removed 6 bases at V and 7 bases at J, with 15 bases between. The CDR3 nucleotides read TGTGCCAGCAGCCCCGACAGATCTAGTGGCTACACCTTC. This sequence encodes CASSPDRSSGYTF.

The table lists this clonotype with many counts. This chain connects TRBV29-1 to TRBJ2-5, with 12 bases lining up with TRBD2. Looked up from germline, CDR1 is SQVTM and CDR2 is ANQGSEA. CDR3 length: 15 amino acids. J gave up 5 bases and V 2 bases, and 6 bases lay outside the gene matches. The CDR3 loop is CSVERTSGIRETQYF. The DNA of the CDR3 is TGCAGCGTTGAAAGGACTAGCGGGATCAGGGAGACCCAGTACTTC.

In this sample, this clonotype turned up many times. V gene TRBV6-1 combines with J gene TRBJ2-7, with D maybe TRBD1 (6 bases). CDR1 is MNHNS and CDR2 is SASEGT in the germline V gene. The CDR3 has 13 amino acids. V lost 5 bases, J lost 5 bases, and 13 bases lay in between. The CDR3 sequence: CASSPTGIHEQYV. CDR3 bases: TGTGCCAGCAGTCCAACAGGGATCCACGAGCAGTACGTC.

This clonotype was detected a few times. This rearrangement joins TRBV7-9 to TRBJ1-1, with D unresolved. Germline values: CDR1 SEHNR, CDR2 FQNEAQ (reference sequence). This CDR3 spans 15 amino acids. V dropped 5 bases and J dropped 2 bases, with 15 bases sitting between them. The CDR3 DNA is TGTGCCAGCAGCCCCCGGGCGGGCGGAAACACTGAAGCTTTCTTT. Encoded protein: CASSPRAGGNTEAFF.

The V call is TRBV7-9, the J call TRBJ2-3; 7 bases match TRBD2. Trimming removed 4 bases from V and 5 bases from J; junction bases left unmatched: 15. Per germline, CDR1 SEHNR and CDR2 FQNEAQ (reference sequence). The CDR3 consists of 17 residues. CDR3 DNA sequence: TGTGCCAGCAGCTCCCTCGGGGCGCGGGGGAAGGGAGATACGCAGTATTTT. It encodes CASSSLGARGKGDTQYF.

This clonotype came up many times. The V gene is TRBV10-3, the J gene TRBJ2-2; possible D gene TRBD2, 6 bases. Germline V gives CDR1 ENHRY, CDR2 SYGVKD. The CDR3 has 15 residues. The V gene lost 6 bases and the J gene lost 6 bases, with 17 bases spanning the gap. The CDR3 protein is CAIRRGQGGPGELFF. CDR3 coding DNA: TGTGCCATCAGACGGGGTCAGGGAGGTCCCGGGGAGCTGTTTTTT.